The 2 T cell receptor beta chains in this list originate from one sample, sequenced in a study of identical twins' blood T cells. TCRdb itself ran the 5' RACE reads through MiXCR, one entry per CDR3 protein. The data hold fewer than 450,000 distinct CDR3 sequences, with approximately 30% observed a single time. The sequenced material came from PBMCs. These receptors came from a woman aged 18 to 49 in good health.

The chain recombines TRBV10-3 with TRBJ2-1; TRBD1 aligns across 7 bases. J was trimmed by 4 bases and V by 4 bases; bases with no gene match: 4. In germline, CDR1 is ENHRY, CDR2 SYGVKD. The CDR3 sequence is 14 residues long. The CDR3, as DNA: TGTGCCATCAGTGGAAGGGACAGTTACAATGAGCAGTTCTTC. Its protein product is CAISGRDSYNEQFF.

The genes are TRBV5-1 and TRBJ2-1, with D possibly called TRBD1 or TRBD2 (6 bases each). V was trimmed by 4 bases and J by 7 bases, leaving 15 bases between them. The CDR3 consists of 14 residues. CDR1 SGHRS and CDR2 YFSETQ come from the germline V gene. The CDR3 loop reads CASSTGGRGNEQFF. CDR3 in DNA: TGCGCCAGCAGCACCGGGGGCAGGGGAAATGAGCAGTTCTTC.